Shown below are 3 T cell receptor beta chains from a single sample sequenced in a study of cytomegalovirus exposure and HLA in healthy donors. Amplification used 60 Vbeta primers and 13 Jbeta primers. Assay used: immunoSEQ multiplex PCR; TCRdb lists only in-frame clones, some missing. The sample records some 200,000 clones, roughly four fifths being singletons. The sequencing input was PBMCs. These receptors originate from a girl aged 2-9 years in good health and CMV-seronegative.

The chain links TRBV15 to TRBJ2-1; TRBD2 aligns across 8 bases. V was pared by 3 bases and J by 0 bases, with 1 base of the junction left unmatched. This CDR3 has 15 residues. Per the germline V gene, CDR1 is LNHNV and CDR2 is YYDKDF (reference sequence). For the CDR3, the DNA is TGTGCCACCAGCAGTCTAGCGGGCTCCTACAATGAGCAGTTCTTC. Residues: CATSSLAGSYNEQFF. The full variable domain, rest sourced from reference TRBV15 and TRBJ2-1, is DAMVIQNPRYQVTQFGKPVTLSCSQTLNHNVMYWYQQKSSQAPKLLFHYYDKDFNNEADTPDNFQSRRPNTSFCFLDIRSPGLGDTAMYLCATSSLAGSYNEQFFGPGTRLTVL.

The CDR3 spells CATPERTGEGSPLHF. The CDR3 nucleotides are TGTGCCACGCCGGAGAGGACAGGGGAGGGTTCACCCCTCCACTTT. The J gene is TRBJ1-6, the V gene TRBV6-1; 9 nucleotides agree with TRBD1. The junction had 13 bases not matched to a gene; V was cut back by 10 bases and J by 9 bases. This CDR3 is 15 amino acids long. CDR1 and CDR2 from the germline V gene are MNHNS and SASEGT.

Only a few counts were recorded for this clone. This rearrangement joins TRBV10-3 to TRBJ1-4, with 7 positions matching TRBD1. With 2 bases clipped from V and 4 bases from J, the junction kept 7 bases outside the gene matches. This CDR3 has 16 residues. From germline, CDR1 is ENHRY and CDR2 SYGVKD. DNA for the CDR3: TGTGCCATCAGTGAGGACCGGACAGGCTATAATGAAAAACTGTTTTTT. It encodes CAISEDRTGYNEKLFF.